Presented here are 9 T cell receptor beta chains from one specimen sequenced in a study of blood T cells in healthy people across ages. Next came a second PCR, run for about 7 to 12 cycles, which used a sample-barcoded 5' primer along with a J-beta primer mix. Each CDR3 protein is one row after TCRdb ran MiXCR on the 5' RACE reads. This repertoire shows approximately 800,000 distinct CDR3 sequences, 53% found once; its top ten account for roughly two fifths. Input material: blood. These receptors were taken from a man aged 80 or over in good health.

The rearrangement uses TRBV7-8 and TRBJ1-5; D is uncertain. V was shortened by 0 bases and J by 1 base, with 16 bases between the two germline ends. From germline, CDR1 is SGHVS and CDR2 FQNEAQ. The CDR3 consists of 18 residues. CDR3 protein: CASSLAPMPGISNQPQHF. CDR3 nucleotide sequence: TGTGCCAGCAGCTTAGCGCCGATGCCGGGGATCAGCAATCAGCCCCAGCATTTT.

For this clonotype: The junction shows a germline mismatch at one end, possibly a read error. The chain recombines TRBV6-1 with TRBJ2-5; a possible D gene is TRBD1 (7 bases). The germline V gene has CDR1 MNHNS and CDR2 SASEGT. This CDR3 region has 16 residues. CDR3 amino acids: CASSELSGGGQETRYF. In DNA form, the CDR3 reads TGTGCCAGCAGTGAACTCTCAGGGGGAGGCCAAGAGACCCGGTACTTC.

This rearrangement joins TRBV4-2 to TRBJ2-5; 8 nucleotides match TRBD1. V shed 1 base, J shed 2 bases, and the junction held 3 bases outside the gene matches. This CDR3 has 15 residues. Per germline, CDR1 LGHNA and CDR2 YNFKEQ. CDR3 residues: CASSQGQGAQETQYF. The CDR3 DNA reads as TGTGCCAGCAGCCAAGGGCAGGGGGCTCAAGAGACCCAGTACTTC.

As regards this clonotype: A much larger clone lies a single base off, so this may be a read error. V and J are TRBV29-1 and TRBJ2-1; perhaps TRBD1 as D (5 bases). V lost 4 bases to trimming and J lost 7 bases, with 14 bases between them. Per germline, CDR1 SQVTM and CDR2 ANQGSEA. This CDR3 spans 13 amino acids. Written as DNA, the CDR3 is TGCAGCGTTGCGCAGGTCGCAGGGAATGAGCAGTTCTTC. Protein sequence: CSVAQVAGNEQFF.

J is TRBJ2-1 and V is TRBV24-1, with 10 bases matching TRBD1. The V gene end was trimmed by 5 bases and the J gene end by 7 bases; junction bases not matched to a gene: 7. Per germline, CDR1 KGHDR and CDR2 SFDVKD. This CDR3 is 15 amino acids long. The CDR3 region is CATSGDRGLRNEQFF. As DNA, the CDR3 is TGTGCCACCAGTGGCGACAGGGGGCTTAGGAATGAGCAGTTCTTC.

The gene calls are TRBV9 and TRBJ2-7; 10 positions match TRBD2. After removal of 3 bases from V and 4 bases from J, the junction contained 4 bases not matched to a gene. This CDR3 comprises 14 residues. Germline lookup yields CDR1 SGDLS and CDR2 YYNGEE. CDR3 nucleotides: TGTGCCAGCAGCGAGGGACTAGCGCAATACGAGCAGTACTTC. Residues: CASSEGLAQYEQYF.

This clonotype was seen ten or more times. This chain links TRBV7-3 with TRBJ2-7; tentative D call: TRBD2 (7 bases). The germline V gene encodes CDR1 SGHTA and CDR2 FQGTGA. Trimming took 1 base from V and 7 from J, leaving 14 bases between them. The CDR3 sequence is 14 residues long. The CDR3 sequence: CASSLSPGEGEQYF. Here the CDR3 DNA reads TGTGCCAGCAGCTTAAGTCCAGGGGAGGGTGAGCAGTACTTC.

The chain uses TRBV2 and TRBJ2-7; the D call may be TRBD1 or TRBD2 (5 bases each). V lost 8 bases to trimming and J lost 4 bases, with 21 bases between them. The germline gives CDR1 SNHLY, CDR2 FYNNEI. The CDR3 has 15 amino acids. DNA of the CDR3: TGTGCCAGCGGGGACGAGGGCGGTTTCGTGTACGAGCAGTACTTC. Residues: CASGDEGGFVYEQYF. Full variable domain (rest looked up from reference TRBV2 and TRBJ2-7): EPEVTQTPSHQVTQMGQEVILRCVPISNHLYFYWYRQILGQKVEFLVSFYNNEISEKSEIFDDQFSVERPDGSNFTLKIRSTKLEDSAMYFCASGDEGGFVYEQYFGPGTRLTVT.

The CDR3 protein is CASSLGQARGRDGYTF. The CDR3 bases are TGCGCCAGCAGCCTGGGACAGGCCCGAGGCCGTGATGGCTACACCTTC. The chain couples TRBV4-1 to TRBJ1-2; 8 nucleotides agree with TRBD1. This CDR3 comprises 16 residues. V dropped 4 bases and J dropped 6; count of bases not matched to a gene: 13. CDR1 is MGHRA and CDR2 is YSYEKL in the germline V gene.